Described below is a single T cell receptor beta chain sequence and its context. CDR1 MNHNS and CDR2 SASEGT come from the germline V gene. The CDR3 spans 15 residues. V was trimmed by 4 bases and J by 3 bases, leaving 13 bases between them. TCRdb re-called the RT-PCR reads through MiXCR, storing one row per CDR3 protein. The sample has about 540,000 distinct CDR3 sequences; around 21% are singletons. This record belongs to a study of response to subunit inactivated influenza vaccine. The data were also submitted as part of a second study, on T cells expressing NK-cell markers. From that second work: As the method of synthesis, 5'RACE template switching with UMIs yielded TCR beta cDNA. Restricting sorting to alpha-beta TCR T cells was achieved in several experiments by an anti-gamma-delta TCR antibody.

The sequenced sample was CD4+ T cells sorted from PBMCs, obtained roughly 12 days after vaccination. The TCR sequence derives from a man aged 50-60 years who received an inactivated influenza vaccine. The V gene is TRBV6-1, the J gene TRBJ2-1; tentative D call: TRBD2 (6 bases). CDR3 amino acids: CASSGRGRGYNEQFF. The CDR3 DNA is TGTGCCAGCAGTGGGAGGGGTCGGGGCTACAATGAGCAGTTCTTC.